A single T cell receptor (beta chain) is shown here with its context. Its cognate antigen has yet to be identified. Base qualities are not provided; no much larger clone lies one nucleotide away. Genomic DNA was isolated using the Qiagen DNeasy kit from unsorted PBMCs as well as from negatively selected CD4+ and CD8+ fractions. TCR beta CDR3 regions were subjected to amplification by immunoSEQ multiplex PCR with primers that anneal to V and J segments. Amplification bias was minimized using a synthetic immune receptor repertoire, and residual bias was removed computationally after sequencing. On the authors' methods: Repertoire diversity was quantified as the Shannon entropy index using custom Python scripts. Unsorted, CD4+ and CD8+ repertoires were analyzed separately, except in combined analyses where CD4+ and CD8+ sequences were merged in silico. TCRdb carries this immuneACCESS record with in-frame sequences only. Its versions omit some clonotypes, under half of them owing to an unresolved V gene in the studies checked, with the rest unexplained. The V and J calls and clone size were taken over from that table, and D and trimming were inferred from the DNA. The sample includes fewer than 90,000 clones, with over 85% observed a single time. The ten largest account for about 2.6% of the sample.

The sample's time point label is to be understood as: newly diagnosed, previously untreated cHL patient sample. As a comparison group for the relapsed/refractory trial patients, PBMCs were sequenced from patients with newly diagnosed, previously untreated classical Hodgkin lymphoma. After peripheral blood was drawn into 8 mL Vacutainer Cell Preparation Tubes, PBMCs were isolated by centrifugation and then cryopreserved. From the germline V gene (reference sequence), CDR1 is SEHNR and CDR2 is FQNEAQ. Reading from cysteine to phenylalanine, the CDR3 counts 13 amino acids. Of all the DNA, just the CDR3 is kept, 39 bases in frame from base 1. Cut back by 5 bases and 8 bases, the V and J ends lie 12 bases apart. This sample is part of a study of PD-1 blockade in classical Hodgkin lymphoma (dated by TCRdb to about 2020). Regarding the study in general: To define a peripheral blood immune signature of response to PD-1 blockade in classical Hodgkin lymphoma, the study combined TCR beta sequencing with CyTOF. Summary of the overall study and its limitations: The study covered only a single clinical trial cohort, and the causes of the repertoire differences, possibly disease activity or prior therapy, were still not defined. Baseline TCR diversity was reported to be lower in newly diagnosed patients than in healthy donors, and even lower in relapsed/refractory patients.

Specimen: peripheral blood mononuclear cells (PBMCs). The chain joins TRBV7-9 to TRBJ1-4, with no D gene named confidently. The receptor's source is a human donor with classical Hodgkin lymphoma. The bases are TGTGCCAGCAGCCCGGCCGGCTGGGAAAAACTGTTTTTT. The encoded protein is CASSPAGWEKLFF.